Listed below are T cell receptor beta chains from one sample, sequenced in a study of T cell responses to AZD1222 COVID-19 vaccine. Clones were sequenced by immunoSEQ multiplex PCR, and TCRdb holds only the in-frame ones, with some missing. The table has around 60,000 clones, approximately 90% seen once. This sample comprised peripheral blood, obtained 28 days after the second dose of the MenACWY control vaccine. The receptors originated from an adult who received the MenACWY meningococcal vaccine as a control. The CDR3 runs from the conserved cysteine through the conserved F or W. The D gene is left open where the match is weak. Size values are once, few and many counts, or a class for expanded clones, and some rows have none.

CDR3nt	CDR3aa	abundance	d_gene	v_gene	j_gene
TGTGCCAGCAGTTACTCGGGACTAGCGGGAATCTACAATGAGCAGTTCTTC	CASSYSGLAGIYNEQFF	.	TRBD2	TRBV6-2/TRBV6-3	TRBJ2-1
TGTGCCAGCGGTCTCACAGGGAGGGAGACCCAGTACTTC	CASGLTGRETQYF	.	.	TRBV19	TRBJ2-5
TGTGCCAGCAGTTCAACGACAGGTTTGAATTCACCCCTCCACTTT	CASSSTTGLNSPLHF	.	.	TRBV28	TRBJ1-6
TGTGCCAGCAGTGAATCTTCGGGAGCTTTCTTT	CASSESSGAFF	.	.	TRBV2	TRBJ1-1
TGCGCCAGCAGGCCGGGACAAACCTCCTACGAGCAGTACTTC	CASRPGQTSYEQYF	.	.	TRBV5-1	TRBJ2-7
TGTGCCAGCAGTGATTTAATGGCGGGAAACAATGAGCAGTTCTTC	CASSDLMAGNNEQFF	.	.	TRBV6-4	TRBJ2-1
TGTGCCACCAGCAGAGATTATACGATCCGGTCAGGGTTGGAAAATGAGCAGTTCTTC	CATSRDYTIRSGLENEQFF	.	.	TRBV15	TRBJ2-1
TGTGCCAGCAGCCCTTACGACTCACGGAACACCATATATTTT	CASSPYDSRNTIYF	.	.	TRBV7-6	TRBJ1-3
TGTGCCACCAGTGATTCCGGGACAGGGGGGCCCGGGGAGCTGTTTTTT	CATSDSGTGGPGELFF	.	TRBD1	TRBV24-1	TRBJ2-2
TGTGCCAGCAGCAAGGAAATTACCTACGAGCAGTACTTC	CASSKEITYEQYF	.	.	TRBV7-9	TRBJ2-7
TGTGCCAGCAGTAGCCCCAAGGGGCTCTACGAGCAGTACTTC	CASSSPKGLYEQYF	once	.	TRBV2	TRBJ2-7
TGTGCCAGCAGCCCGGGAAGGGGTGAGCAGTTCTTC	CASSPGRGEQFF	.	.	TRBV6-4	TRBJ2-1
TGTGCCAGCAGCTCCCGACAGGGGGCGAATGGCTACACCTTC	CASSSRQGANGYTF	.	TRBD1	TRBV7-2	TRBJ1-2
TGTGCCAGTAGTACTTGGGGACTAGAAGCTTACAATGAGCAGTTCTTC	CASSTWGLEAYNEQFF	.	TRBD2	TRBV19	TRBJ2-1
TGCAGCGTTGAGGCAGGGGGCAGTGGAAACACCATATATTTT	CSVEAGGSGNTIYF	.	TRBD1	TRBV29-1	TRBJ1-3
TGCGCCAGCAGCTCGACGGGGAGCTACACTGAAGCTTTCTTT	CASSSTGSYTEAFF	.	.	TRBV5-1	TRBJ1-1
TGTGCCATCAGTGAGTCGTGGGACGGTGAAGCTTTCTTT	CAISESWDGEAFF	few	.	TRBV10-3	TRBJ1-1
TGTGCCAGCAGCCAAGGGCCCCTAGCTGTCAATGAGCAGTTCTTC	CASSQGPLAVNEQFF	.	.	TRBV3-1/TRBV3-2	TRBJ2-1
TGTGCCAGCAGTGAAGGGACAGGTGGAAACACCATATATTTT	CASSEGTGGNTIYF	few	TRBD1	TRBV6-1	TRBJ1-3
TGTGCCTGGAGTGCAACGGGAGGGACACTAACCGGGGAGCTGTTTTTT	CAWSATGGTLTGELFF	.	TRBD2	TRBV30	TRBJ2-2
TGTGCCAGTAGTAGGGCTGGGACTGGCGCTGAAGCTTTCTTT	CASSRAGTGAEAFF	.	.	TRBV19	TRBJ1-1
TGCGCCAGCAGCCAAGATAAGGGTCACTATGGCTACACCTTC	CASSQDKGHYGYTF	.	.	TRBV4-1	TRBJ1-2
TGTGCTAGTGGAAACAGGGGAGAGGGGGGAGAGACCCAGTACTTC	CASGNRGEGGETQYF	.	.	TRBV12-5	TRBJ2-5
TGTGCCAGTAGTAGAGTAGGGGACTCGTACAATGAGCAGTTCTTC	CASSRVGDSYNEQFF	.	.	TRBV19	TRBJ2-1
TGTGCCTGGAGTGTAATGGGGAGTTCAGCTTTCTTT	CAWSVMGSSAFF	.	.	TRBV30	TRBJ1-1
TGTGCCAGCCGCCGACTCTCTGAAGCTTTCTTT	CASRRLSEAFF	.	.	TRBV25-1	TRBJ1-1
TGTGCCAGCAGTGAGCAGGGAACGGTATGGCCCCAGCATTTT	CASSEQGTVWPQHF	.	.	TRBV2	TRBJ1-5
TGTGCCAGCAGCGGGTACAGGGTCCCAAGCTCCTACAATGAGCAGTTCTTC	CASSGYRVPSSYNEQFF	.	.	TRBV9	TRBJ2-1
TGTGCCAGTAGGGCGACAGTCTATGGCTACACCTTC	CASRATVYGYTF	.	.	TRBV19	TRBJ1-2
TGTGCCAGCAGTGGCCGAGGTAGCGGGGCTCATAGCTCCTACAATGAGCAGTTCTTC	CASSGRGSGAHSSYNEQFF	few	TRBD2	TRBV2	TRBJ2-1
TGCGCCAGCAGCGTGACTAGCGGGAGCTACGAGCAGTACTTC	CASSVTSGSYEQYF	.	TRBD2	TRBV5-1	TRBJ2-7
TGTGCCAGCAGCCCACGTAGGGGACTAGCGGCTAACACCGGGGAGCTGTTTTTT	CASSPRRGLAANTGELFF	.	TRBD2	TRBV14	TRBJ2-2
TGTGCCAGCAGCCGATCACGGGGGCCCGCGGGTCGAGAGCAGTACTTC	CASSRSRGPAGREQYF	.	.	TRBV6-2/TRBV6-3	TRBJ2-7
TGTGCCATCGGACAGGGGGCGGGAGTCGGAAACACCATATATTTT	CAIGQGAGVGNTIYF	.	TRBD1	TRBV10-3	TRBJ1-3
TGTGCCAGCAGCTTCGGGGGAGCTGGGGCCAACGTCCTGACTTTC	CASSFGGAGANVLTF	.	.	TRBV5-5	TRBJ2-6
TGTGCCACTAGAGGGGGCACTGGCTACACCTTC	CATRGGTGYTF	.	TRBD1	TRBV28	TRBJ1-2
TGTGCCTGGGCTAGGGCATACGAGCAGTACTTC	CAWARAYEQYF	.	.	TRBV30	TRBJ2-7
TGTGCCAGCAGCTTGGAGGGGAGCTCTGGAAACACCATATATTTT	CASSLEGSSGNTIYF	.	.	TRBV5-8	TRBJ1-3
TGTGCCAGCAGCTTTGGGACAGATACGCAGTATTTT	CASSFGTDTQYF	.	.	TRBV5-6	TRBJ2-3
TGCGCCAGCAGCCAAGAGAGGGAGCGCTCCTCCTACAATGAGCAGTTCTTC	CASSQERERSSYNEQFF	.	.	TRBV4-1	TRBJ2-1
TGTGCCAGCAGCCAAGTTGGGGGGAACACTGAAGCTTTCTTT	CASSQVGGNTEAFF	once	.	TRBV13	TRBJ1-1
TGTGCCAGCAGCCAAGAGCGAGCCTCGGAGATCTACGAGCAGTACTTC	CASSQERASEIYEQYF	once	.	TRBV3-1/TRBV3-2	TRBJ2-7
TGTGCCAGCAGTTCTCAGGGGGGTATGAACACTGAAGCTTTCTTT	CASSSQGGMNTEAFF	.	TRBD1	TRBV7-9	TRBJ1-1
TGTGCCAGCAGCCAAGATAGGGATGAAGCTTTCTTT	CASSQDRDEAFF	few	.	TRBV4-2	TRBJ1-1